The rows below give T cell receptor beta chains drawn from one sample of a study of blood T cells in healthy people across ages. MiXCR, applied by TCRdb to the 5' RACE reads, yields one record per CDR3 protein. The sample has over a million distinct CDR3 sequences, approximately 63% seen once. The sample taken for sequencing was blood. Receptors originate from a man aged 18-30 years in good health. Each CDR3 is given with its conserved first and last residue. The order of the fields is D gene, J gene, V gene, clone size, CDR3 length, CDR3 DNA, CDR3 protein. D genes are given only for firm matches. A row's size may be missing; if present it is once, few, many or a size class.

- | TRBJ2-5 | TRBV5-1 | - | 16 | TGCGCCAGCAGCTTGAGTCGGGACCATCCTCCAGAGACCCAGTACTTC | CASSLSRDHPPETQYF
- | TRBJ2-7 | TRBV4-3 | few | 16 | TGCGCCAGCAGCATCTCCCGCAAGGACAGCTCCTACGAGCAGTACTTC | CASSISRKDSSYEQYF
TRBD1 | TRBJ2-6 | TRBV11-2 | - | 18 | TGTGCCAGCAGCTTAACTCGGACAGGGAGGTTGGGGGCCAACGTCCTGACTTTC | CASSLTRTGRLGANVLTF
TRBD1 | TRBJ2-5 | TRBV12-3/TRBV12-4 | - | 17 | TGTGCCAGCAGCCCAGGGATTCAGGGGGTTGATTGGGAGACCCAGTACTTC | CASSPGIQGVDWETQYF
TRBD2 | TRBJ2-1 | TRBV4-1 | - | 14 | TGCGCCAGCAGCCATCTCGGGGGGTACAATGAGCAGTTCTTC | CASSHLGGYNEQFF
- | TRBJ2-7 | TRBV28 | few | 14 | TGTGCCAGCAGTGCTAGTGGGGACCTCTACGAGCAGTACTTC | CASSASGDLYEQYF
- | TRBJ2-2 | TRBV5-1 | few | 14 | TGCGCCAGCAGCCCCCTCACGAACACCGGGGAGCTGTTTTTT | CASSPLTNTGELFF
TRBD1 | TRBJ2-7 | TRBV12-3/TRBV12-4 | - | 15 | TGTGCCAGCAGTTCACGGACAGGGGTTAGCTACGAGCAGTACTTC | CASSSRTGVSYEQYF
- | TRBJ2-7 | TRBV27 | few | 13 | TGTGCCAGCAGCCCGTACCTGGGCTACGAGCAGTACTTC | CASSPYLGYEQYF
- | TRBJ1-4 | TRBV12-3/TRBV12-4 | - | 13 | TGTGCCAGCAGTTCGGGGGGCCGAGAAAAACTGTTTTTT | CASSSGGREKLFF
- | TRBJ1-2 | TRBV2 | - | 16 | TGTGCCAGCAGTGAATCGGTGTGGCAGCGAGCAGATGGCTACACCTTC | CASSESVWQRADGYTF
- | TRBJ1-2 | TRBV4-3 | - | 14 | TGCGCCAGCAGCGCCCGGCCCTATAACTATGGCTACACCTTC | CASSARPYNYGYTF
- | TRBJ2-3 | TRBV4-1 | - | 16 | TGCGCCAGCAGCCTCTTCGGGACGCTCAGGACAGATACGCAGTATTTT | CASSLFGTLRTDTQYF
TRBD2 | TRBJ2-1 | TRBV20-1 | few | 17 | TGCAGTGCTAGAGATCTAGGGGCAGCGGGAATTTACAATGAGCAGTTCTTC | CSARDLGAAGIYNEQFF
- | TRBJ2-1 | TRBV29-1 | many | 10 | TGCAGCGTGCCAGGAAATGAGCAGTTCTTC | CSVPGNEQFF
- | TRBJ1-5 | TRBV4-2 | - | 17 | TGTGCCAGCAGCCAAGATCTTGGGGCAATATCTGATCAGCCCCAGCATTTT | CASSQDLGAISDQPQHF
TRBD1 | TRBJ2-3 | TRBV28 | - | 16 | TGTGCCAGCAGCCAGACAGGGGGGGATGGTAGAGATACGCAGTATTTT | CASSQTGGDGRDTQYF
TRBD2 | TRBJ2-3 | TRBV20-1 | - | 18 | TGCAGTGCTAGAGATCCCGTGTTACTAGCGGGCCCAACAGATACGCAGTATTTT | CSARDPVLLAGPTDTQYF
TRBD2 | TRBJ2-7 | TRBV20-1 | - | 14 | TGCAGTGCTAGACTAGCGGGAGACACCGGGGAGCAGTACTTC | CSARLAGDTGEQYF
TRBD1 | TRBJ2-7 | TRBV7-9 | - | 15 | TGTGCCAGCAGCTTAAGAGGGACAGGGGGCTACGAGCAGTACTTC | CASSLRGTGGYEQYF
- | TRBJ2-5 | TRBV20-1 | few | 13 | TGCAGTGCTAGTCCGACTGTAAAAGAGACCCAGTACTTC | CSASPTVKETQYF
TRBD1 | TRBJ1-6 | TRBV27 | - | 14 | TGTGCCAGCAGTGCAACCACAGGGGTCTCACCCCTCCACTTT | CASSATTGVSPLHF
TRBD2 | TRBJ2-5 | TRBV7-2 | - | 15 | TGTGCCAGCAGCTTGCAAGCGGGGGGGCAAGAGACCCAGTACTTC | CASSLQAGGQETQYF
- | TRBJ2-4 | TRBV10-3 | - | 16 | TGTGCCATCAGTGAGGAAGGGGCTCTAGCCAAAAACATTCAGTACTTC | CAISEEGALAKNIQYF
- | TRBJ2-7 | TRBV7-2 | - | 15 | TGTGCCAGCAGCTTAGCAAGTTTGCGTTCCCACGAGCAGTACTTC | CASSLASLRSHEQYF
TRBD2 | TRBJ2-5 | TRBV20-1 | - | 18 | TGCAGTGCTAGAGTTCCCCCGGGGTTAGCGGGAGAACAAGAGACCCAGTACTTC | CSARVPPGLAGEQETQYF
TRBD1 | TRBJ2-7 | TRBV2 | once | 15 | TGTGCCAGCAGTGAATACAGGGGATTATACTACGAGCAGTACTTC | CASSEYRGLYYEQYF
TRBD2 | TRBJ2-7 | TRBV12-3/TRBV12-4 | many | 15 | TGTGCCAGCAGTTCAGGGACTAGCGGGTCATACGAGCAGTACTTC | CASSSGTSGSYEQYF